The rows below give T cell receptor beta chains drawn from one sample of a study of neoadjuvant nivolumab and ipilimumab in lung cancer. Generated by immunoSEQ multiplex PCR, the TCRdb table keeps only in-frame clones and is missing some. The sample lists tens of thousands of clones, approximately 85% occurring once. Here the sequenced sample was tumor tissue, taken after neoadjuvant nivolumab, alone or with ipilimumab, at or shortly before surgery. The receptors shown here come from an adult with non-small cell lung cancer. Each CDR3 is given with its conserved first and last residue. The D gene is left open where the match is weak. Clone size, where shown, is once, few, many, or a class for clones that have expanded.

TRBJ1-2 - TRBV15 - CATSRVVPTVNYGYTF TGTGCCACCAGCAGAGTAGTACCGACTGTTAACTATGGCTACACCTTC
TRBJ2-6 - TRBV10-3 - CAMRGSGANVLTF TGTGCCATGAGGGGTTCTGGGGCCAACGTCCTGACTTTC
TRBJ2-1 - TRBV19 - CASSIVGSAGNEQFF TGTGCCAGTAGTATAGTCGGAAGCGCGGGTAATGAGCAGTTCTTC
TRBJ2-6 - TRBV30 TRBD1 CAGGQGRHSGANVLTF TGTGCCGGGGGACAGGGCCGACACTCTGGGGCCAACGTCCTGACTTTC
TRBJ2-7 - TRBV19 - CASCRDTCEQYF TGTGCCAGTTGCCGGGACACCTGCGAGCAGTACTTC
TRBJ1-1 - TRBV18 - CASSRTTPNTEAFF TGTGCCAGCTCACGAACGACACCGAACACTGAAGCTTTCTTT
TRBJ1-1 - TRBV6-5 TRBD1 CASSYLWDSQAFF TGTGCCAGCAGTTACCTTTGGGACAGTCAAGCTTTCTTT
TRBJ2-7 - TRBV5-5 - CASSSTRSSYEQYF TGTGCCAGCAGCTCCACGCGGAGCTCCTACGAGCAGTACTTC
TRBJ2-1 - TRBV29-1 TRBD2 CSGKGLAYNEQFF TGCAGCGGAAAGGGACTAGCCTACAATGAGCAGTTCTTC
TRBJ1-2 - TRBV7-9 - CASIGAGNGYTF TGTGCCAGCATTGGGGCAGGGAATGGCTACACCTTC
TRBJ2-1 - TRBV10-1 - CASSDQRARNEQFF TGCGCCAGCAGTGACCAGCGGGCAAGGAATGAGCAGTTCTTC
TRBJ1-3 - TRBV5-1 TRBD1 CASSGGTGEAIYF TGCGCCAGCAGCGGTGGGACAGGGGAGGCCATATATTTT
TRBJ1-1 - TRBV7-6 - CASSPAPTNTEAFF TGTGCCAGCAGCCCCGCACCCACTAACACTGAAGCTTTCTTT
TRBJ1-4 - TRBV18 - CASSSPATNEKLFF TGTGCCAGCTCATCTCCGGCAACTAATGAAAAACTGTTTTTT
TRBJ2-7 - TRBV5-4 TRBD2 CASSLGLAGDVIYEQYF TGTGCCAGCAGTTTGGGACTAGCGGGGGACGTTATCTACGAGCAGTACTTC
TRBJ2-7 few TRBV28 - CASSHVGRTGSDGSSYEQYF TGTGCCAGCAGCCACGTGGGCCGTACAGGGTCGGATGGGAGCTCCTACGAGCAGTACTTC
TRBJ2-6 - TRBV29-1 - CSVPGTGANVLTF TGCAGCGTTCCCGGGACTGGGGCCAACGTCCTGACTTTC
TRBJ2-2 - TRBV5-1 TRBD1 CASSFEGGLGTGELFF TGCGCCAGCAGCTTTGAAGGGGGCCTGGGGACCGGGGAGCTGTTTTTT
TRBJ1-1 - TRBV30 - CAWSVVTAVNTEAFF TGTGCCTGGAGTGTAGTGACAGCAGTGAACACTGAAGCTTTCTTT
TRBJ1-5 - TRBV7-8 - CASSLEAMVSNQPQHF TGTGCCAGCAGCTTAGAGGCCATGGTAAGCAATCAGCCCCAGCATTTT
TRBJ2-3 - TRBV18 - CASSPGMLFTDTQYF TGTGCCAGCTCACCAGGGATGCTGTTTACAGATACGCAGTATTTT
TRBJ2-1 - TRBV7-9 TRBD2 CASSPGTSSSYNEQFF TGTGCCAGCAGCCCCGGGACTAGCAGCTCCTACAATGAGCAGTTCTTC
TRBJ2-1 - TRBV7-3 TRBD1 CASSSTGGADEQFF TGTGCCAGCAGCTCGACAGGGGGTGCCGATGAGCAGTTCTTC
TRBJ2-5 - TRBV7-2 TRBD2 CASSFSGRAGETQYF TGTGCCAGCAGCTTCAGCGGGAGGGCCGGAGAGACCCAGTACTTC
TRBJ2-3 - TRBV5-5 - CASSLDWGVSTDTQYF TGTGCCAGCAGCTTGGATTGGGGGGTGAGCACAGATACGCAGTATTTT
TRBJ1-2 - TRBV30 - CAWSVGDVGYTF TGTGCCTGGAGTGTTGGGGATGTTGGCTACACCTTC
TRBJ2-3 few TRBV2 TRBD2 CASRSGTSRTDTQYF TGTGCCAGCAGGTCCGGGACTAGCCGCACAGATACGCAGTATTTT
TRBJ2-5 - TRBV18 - CASSEGNQETQYF TGTGCCAGCTCAGAGGGGAACCAAGAGACCCAGTACTTC
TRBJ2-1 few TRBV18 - CASSPPVRAEQFF TGTGCCAGCTCACCACCGGTCCGGGCTGAGCAGTTCTTC
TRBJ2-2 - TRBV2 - CASSVLNVGIGRTNTGELFF TGTGCCAGCAGTGTCCTCAACGTCGGGATTGGGAGGACGAACACCGGGGAGCTGTTTTTT
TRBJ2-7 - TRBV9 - CASSVSQGLYEQYF TGTGCCAGCAGCGTCAGTCAGGGGCTCTACGAGCAGTACTTC
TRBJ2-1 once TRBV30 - CAWSPERKEQFF TGTGCCTGGTCGCCCGAGCGAAAGGAGCAGTTCTTC
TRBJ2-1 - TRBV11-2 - CASSRDGTGRLQFF TGTGCCAGTAGCCGGGACGGGACTGGCCGACTGCAGTTCTTC
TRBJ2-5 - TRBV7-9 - CASSDREAETQYF TGTGCCAGCAGCGACAGGGAGGCAGAGACCCAGTACTTC
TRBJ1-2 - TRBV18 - CASSPSETAYGYTF TGTGCCAGCTCACCATCGGAGACAGCCTATGGCTACACCTTC
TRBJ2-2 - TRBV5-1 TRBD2 CASSLAGVGTGELFF TGCGCCAGCAGCTTAGCGGGAGTGGGCACCGGGGAGCTGTTTTTT
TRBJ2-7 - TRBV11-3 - CASSPGGERRGLGF TGTGCCAGCAGCCCCGGAGGGGAGAGGCGGGGTTTGGGCTTC
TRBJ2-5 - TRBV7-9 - CASRAYQETQYF TGTGCCAGCAGGGCGTACCAAGAGACCCAGTACTTC
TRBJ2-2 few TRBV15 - CATSRDPPRGNTGELFF TGTGCCACCAGCAGAGATCCCCCCCGCGGGAACACCGGGGAGCTGTTTTTT
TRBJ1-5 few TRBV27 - CASGEGYGNQPQHF TGTGCCAGCGGCGAGGGGTACGGCAATCAGCCCCAGCATTTT
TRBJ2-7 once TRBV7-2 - CASSLEGRTLAYEQYF TGTGCCAGCAGCTTAGAAGGTAGGACACTGGCCTACGAGCAGTACTTC
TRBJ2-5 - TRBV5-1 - CASTPGTAQETQYF TGCGCCAGCACCCCGGGAACCGCCCAAGAGACCCAGTACTTC
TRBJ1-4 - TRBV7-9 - CASSLLDIDEKLFF TGTGCCAGCAGCCTCCTCGACATAGATGAAAAACTGTTTTTT
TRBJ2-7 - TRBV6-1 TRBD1 CASRSLGQGGYEQYF TGTGCCAGCCGTTCGCTGGGACAGGGAGGATACGAGCAGTACTTC
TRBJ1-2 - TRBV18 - CASSPPDRTRGYGYTF TGTGCCAGCTCACCACCGGATCGGACCCGCGGTTATGGCTACACCTTC
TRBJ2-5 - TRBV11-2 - CASSIPGPQAETQYF TGTGCCAGCAGCATTCCGGGACCGCAGGCAGAGACCCAGTACTTC
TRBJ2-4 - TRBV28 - CASRRGAKNIQYF TGTGCCAGCAGGCGGGGAGCCAAAAACATTCAGTACTTC
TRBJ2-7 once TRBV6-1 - CASGNEQYF TGTGCCAGCGGGAACGAGCAGTACTTC
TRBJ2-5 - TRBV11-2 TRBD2 CASRETGLALSQETQYF TGTGCCAGCAGGGAAACGGGACTAGCGTTGTCCCAAGAGACCCAGTACTTC
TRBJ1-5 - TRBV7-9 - CASSPIRAGDQPQHF TGTGCCAGCAGCCCTATTCGGGCAGGGGATCAGCCCCAGCATTTT